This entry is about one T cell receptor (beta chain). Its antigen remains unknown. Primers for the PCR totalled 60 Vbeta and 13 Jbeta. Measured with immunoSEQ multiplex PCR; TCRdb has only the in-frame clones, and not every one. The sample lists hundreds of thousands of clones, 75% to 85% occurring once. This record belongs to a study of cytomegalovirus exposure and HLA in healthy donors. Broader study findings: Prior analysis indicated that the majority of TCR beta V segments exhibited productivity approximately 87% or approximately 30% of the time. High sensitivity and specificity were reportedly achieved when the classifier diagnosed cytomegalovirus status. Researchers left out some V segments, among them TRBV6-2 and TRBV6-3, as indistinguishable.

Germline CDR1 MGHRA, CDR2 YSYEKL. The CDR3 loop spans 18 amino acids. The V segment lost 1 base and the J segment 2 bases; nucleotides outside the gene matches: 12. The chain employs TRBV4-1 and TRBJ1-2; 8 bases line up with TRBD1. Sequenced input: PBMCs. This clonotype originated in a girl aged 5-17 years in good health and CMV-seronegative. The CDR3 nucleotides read TGCGCCAGCAGCCAAGCGGGCCGAAGACAGGGGTCGAACTATGGCTACACCTTC. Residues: CASSQAGRRQGSNYGYTF.